One and the same sample provided the 25 T cell receptor beta chains below, sequenced in a study of cytomegalovirus exposure and HLA in healthy donors. Primers: 60 Vbeta forward and 13 Jbeta reverse. The table came from immunoSEQ multiplex PCR; TCRdb's copy has only in-frame clones and leaves some out. The repertoire holds some 110,000 clones, with 70% to 80% as singletons. The material sequenced was PBMCs. The receptors shown here come from a man aged 25 to 45 in good health and CMV-seropositive.

The chain carries TRBV28 and TRBJ2-1, with D perhaps matching TRBD2 (5 bases). CDR3 size: 16 residues. V was trimmed by 5 bases and J by 4 bases, leaving 18 bases between them. CDR1 MDHEN and CDR2 SYDVKM come from the germline V gene. CDR3 bases: TGTGCCAGCAGTCCCCTTAAAGCGGTTCGATACAATGAGCAGTTCTTC. This translates into CASSPLKAVRYNEQFF.

The V gene is TRBV6-6, the J gene TRBJ2-3; a possible D gene is TRBD1 (7 bases). The CDR3 totals 12 residues. The V end lost 7 bases, the J end lost 5 bases, and 10 bases lay between the germline ends. CDR1 and CDR2 from the germline V gene are MNHNY and SVGAGI (reference sequence). This chain's CDR3 is CASTRGVDTQYF. CDR3 DNA: TGTGCCAGCACCAGGGGGGTAGATACGCAGTATTTT.

The chain uses TRBV5-6 and TRBJ1-1, with a tentative D call TRBD1 (5 bases). Germline V CDR1 and CDR2: SGHDT, YYEEEE. V dropped 1 base and J dropped 4 bases, with 11 bases sitting between them. CDR3 length: 14 amino acids. The DNA for the CDR3 is TGTGCCAGCAGCTTGCCGTTCGGGGGCACTGAAGCTTTCTTT. Amino acid sequence: CASSLPFGGTEAFF.

This clone was found once. The chain has TRBV4-2 and TRBJ1-2; no definite D call. V lost 5 bases, J lost 7 bases, and 20 bases lay in between. The germline V gene encodes CDR1 LGHNA and CDR2 YNFKEQ. CDR3 length equals 15 residues. This CDR3 is CASSSRLLVGGGYTF. The CDR3 coding sequence is TGTGCCAGCAGCTCCCGCTTGTTGGTAGGCGGTGGCTACACCTTC.

The V call is TRBV11-3, the J call TRBJ2-3; 7 bases are shared with TRBD2. Trimming cost V 3 bases and J 9 bases; bases outside gene matches: 6. The CDR3 contains 13 residues. The germline CDR1 and CDR2 sequences are SGHNT and YENEEA. CDR3 residues: CASSFSRAGTQYF. CDR3 coding DNA: TGTGCCAGCAGCTTCTCCAGAGCGGGGACGCAGTATTTT.

The V call is TRBV7-8, the J call TRBJ2-1; the match to TRBD2 covers 9 bases. The junction had 8 bases not matched to a gene; V was cut back by 7 bases and J by 4 bases. This CDR3 is built from 15 residues. In germline, CDR1 is SGHVS, CDR2 FQNEAQ. DNA for the CDR3: TGTGCCAGCATCATTAGCGGGAGAGGATACAATGAGCAGTTCTTC. Translating gives CASIISGRGYNEQFF.

V and J are TRBV5-4 and TRBJ1-2; D might be TRBD1 (5 bases). There are 14 residues in the CDR3. Per germline, CDR1 SGHNT and CDR2 YYREEE (reference sequence). The V end lost 7 bases, the J end lost 4 bases, and 17 bases lay between the germline ends. CDR3 sequence: CASARGGLSYGYTF. CDR3 DNA sequence: TGTGCCAGCGCGCGGGGGGGTTTGAGCTATGGCTACACCTTC. Supplemented by reference TRBV5-4 and TRBJ1-2, the full variable domain reads ETGVTQSPTHLIKTRGQQVTLRCSSQSGHNTVSWYQQALGQGPQFIFQYYREEENGRGNFPPRFSGLQFPNYSSELNVNALELDDSALYLCASARGGLSYGYTFGSGTRLTVV.

The chain is built from TRBV2 and TRBJ1-2; TRBD1 agrees at 11 bases. Germline V gene data show CDR1 as SNHLY and CDR2 as FYNNEI. J lost 5 bases, V lost 7 bases, and 6 bases had no gene match. The CDR3 is 14 amino acids. CDR3 DNA: TGTGCCAGCACCCTGGACAGGGGGCAGTATGGCTACACCTTC. Translated, it gives CASTLDRGQYGYTF.

In nucleotides, the CDR3 is TGTGCCAGCACCCCCTGGGACAGGGACGGGGTCACTGAAGCTTTCTTT. It codes for CASTPWDRDGVTEAFF. The chain combines TRBV11-2 with TRBJ1-1, with 9 bases matching TRBD1. This CDR3 comprises 16 residues. CDR1 is SGHAT, CDR2 FQNNGV, per germline. J was trimmed by 4 bases and V by 7 bases; bases with no gene match: 13.

The V gene is TRBV11-3, the J gene TRBJ2-5; 10 positions match TRBD2. The CDR3 has 14 amino acids. V trimming: 5 bases; J trimming: 3 bases; junction bases outside the gene matches: 3. CDR1 and CDR2 from the germline V gene are SGHNT and YENEEA. CDR3 sequence: CASSPSGGEETQYF. In DNA form, the CDR3 reads TGTGCCAGCAGCCCGAGCGGGGGGGAAGAGACCCAGTACTTC.

The chain combines TRBV5-1 with TRBJ2-6; 10 nucleotides match TRBD1. V lost 1 base and J lost 4; bases outside the gene matches: 5. Per germline, CDR1 SGHRS and CDR2 YFSETQ. This CDR3 region has 17 residues. The CDR3 reads CASSLRDRGYGANVLTF. The CDR3 region has the DNA TGCGCCAGCAGCTTGCGGGACAGGGGATACGGGGCCAACGTCCTGACTTTC.

The chain joins TRBV11-3 to TRBJ2-1, with D possibly TRBD2 on 6 matching bases. Trimming left V 4 bases short and J 3 bases short, with 22 bases between. The CDR3 sequence is 18 residues long. The germline gives CDR1 SGHNT, CDR2 YENEEA. Here the CDR3 reads CASSSNLGASARYNEQFF. In nucleotides, the CDR3 is TGTGCCAGCAGCTCTAACCTTGGCGCTAGCGCCCGCTACAATGAGCAGTTCTTC.

The chain couples TRBV6-1 to TRBJ1-5, with D tentatively TRBD1 (5 bases). CDR1 is MNHNS, CDR2 SASEGT, per germline. The V and J ends lost 3 bases and 3 bases respectively, with 9 bases between them. There are 14 residues in the CDR3. The CDR3 loop is CASSETVINQPQHF. As DNA, the CDR3 is TGTGCCAGCAGTGAGACAGTAATCAATCAGCCCCAGCATTTT.

The rearrangement joins TRBV15 to TRBJ1-2; a weak D match, TRBD1 (5 bases). V was shortened by 4 bases and J by 2 bases, with 8 bases between the two germline ends. Per germline, CDR1 LNHNV and CDR2 YYDKDF (reference sequence). The length of the CDR3 is 13 residues. As DNA, the CDR3 is TGTGCCACCAGCAACGGGGGAAACTATGGCTACACCTTC. Its protein is CATSNGGNYGYTF.

V is TRBV7-3 and J is TRBJ2-2; possibly TRBD1 for D (5 bases). Germline loops: CDR1 SGHTA, CDR2 FQGTGA. The CDR3 loop spans 13 amino acids. V lost 5 bases to trimming and J lost 5 bases, with 9 bases between them. In nucleotides, the CDR3 is TGTGCCAGCAGCCCAACAGGAACCGGGGAGCTGTTTTTT. Its protein product is CASSPTGTGELFF.

The CDR3 here is CASSTQGGGGNQPQHF. For the CDR3, the DNA is TGCGCCAGCAGTACTCAGGGAGGCGGTGGCAATCAGCCCCAGCATTTT. The rearrangement uses TRBV4-1 and TRBJ1-5; weak D call: TRBD1 (5 bases). Trimming left V 6 bases short and J 2 bases short, with 17 bases between. Germline assignment: CDR1 MGHRA and CDR2 YSYEKL. The CDR3 length is 16 residues.

The chain joins TRBV7-9 to TRBJ2-2, with 8 bases that match TRBD1. Germline CDR1 SEHNR, CDR2 FQNEAQ (reference sequence). The CDR3 length is 15 residues. J lost 3 bases, V lost 7 bases, and 7 bases had no gene match. The CDR3 nucleotides read TGTGCCAGCAAGAACAGGGGGTCTTACACCGGGGAGCTGTTTTTT. Its protein product is CASKNRGSYTGELFF.

Regarding this clone: Within the sample, other DNA sequences also encode this same CDR3. The chain recombines TRBV9 with TRBJ1-1; D is undetermined. Germline assignment: CDR1 SGDLS and CDR2 YYNGEE. This CDR3 comprises 13 residues. Trimming took 3 bases from V and 5 from J, leaving 11 bases between them. The CDR3 DNA is TGTGCCAGCAGCGCCCCGGGAGGAACTGAAGCTTTCTTT. Its translation: CASSAPGGTEAFF.

The chain carries TRBV6-5 and TRBJ1-2, with D tentatively TRBD1 (5 bases). Germline V gene lookup returns CDR1 MNHEY and CDR2 SVGAGI. This CDR3 has 15 residues. V was clipped by 2 bases and J by 3 bases, with 13 bases between them. The CDR3 nucleotides read TGTGCCAGCAGTTACGAGTCAGGGAATTACTATGGCTACACCTTC. This sequence encodes CASSYESGNYYGYTF.

The genes are TRBV4-2 and TRBJ1-5; a possible D gene is TRBD1 (5 bases). The CDR3 is made up of 14 amino acids. Germline V CDR1 and CDR2: LGHNA, YNFKEQ. V was pared by 4 bases and J by 4 bases, with 11 bases between. CDR3 loop: CASSPPGINQPQHF. CDR3 DNA: TGTGCCAGCAGCCCACCAGGGATTAATCAGCCCCAGCATTTT.

This clone was seen a handful of times. V usage is TRBV5-1 and J usage is TRBJ2-7; 11 bases line up with TRBD1. The V gene's germline CDR1 is SGHRS and CDR2 YFSETQ. Trimming took 3 bases from V and 2 from J; bases not matched to a gene: 4. The CDR3 covers 15 residues. CDR3 sequence reads: CASSSGQGGAYEQYF. CDR3 nucleotides: TGCGCCAGCAGCTCGGGACAGGGGGGGGCCTACGAGCAGTACTTC.

This clone was seen only once. This chain uses TRBV7-2 with TRBJ2-3, with D maybe TRBD2 (6 bases). Germline V gene lookup returns CDR1 SGHTA and CDR2 FQGNSA. V was shortened by 6 bases and J by 0 bases, with 13 bases between the two germline ends. This CDR3 contains 15 residues. DNA of the CDR3: TGTGCCAGCAGAAATGGCGGGGTTAGCACAGATACGCAGTATTTT. Residues: CASRNGGVSTDTQYF.

The chain joins TRBV28 to TRBJ2-7, with a possible D match to TRBD1 (6 bases). Germline V lookup: CDR1 MDHEN, CDR2 SYDVKM. V lost 6 bases, J lost 2 bases, and 17 bases lay in between. The CDR3 has 15 amino acids. For the CDR3, the DNA is TGTGCCAGCAGCCTCACATCGACAGGAACCTACGAGCAGTACTTC. Translated: CASSLTSTGTYEQYF.

The rearrangement joins TRBV10-1 to TRBJ1-1, with D possibly TRBD1 on 5 matching bases. From germline, CDR1 is WNHNN and CDR2 SYGVQD (reference sequence). V was shortened by 6 bases and J by 1 base, with 15 bases between the two germline ends. This CDR3 is built from 15 residues. This CDR3 is CASSDLGQGNTEAFF. CDR3 in DNA: TGCGCCAGCAGCGACCTGGGGCAGGGGAACACTGAAGCTTTCTTT.

The chain carries TRBV9 and TRBJ2-2; 7 positions match TRBD1. Germline-derived CDR1 and CDR2 are SGDLS and YYNGEE. With V trimmed by 6 bases and J by 1 base, 6 bases remained unmatched. This CDR3 has 15 amino acids. In DNA, the CDR3 is TGTGCCAGCACTCTGGGACAGATGAACACCGGGGAGCTGTTTTTT. It yields the protein CASTLGQMNTGELFF.